This T cell receptor beta chain was found in a study of post-analysis software for immune sequencing data. Included in the TCR beta cDNA libraries were unique molecular identifiers. Via MiXCR, TCRdb re-called the PCR reads, giving one row per CDR3 protein. This repertoire shows approximately 630,000 distinct CDR3 sequences, approximately 59% found once; its top ten account for roughly 10%. The sequence was collected from a girl aged 2-15 years with multiple sclerosis. The sample was blood.

The CDR3 region has the DNA TGTGCCAGCAGTTCCTACAGGGGTACCCCCTACAATGAGCAGTTCTTC. It yields the protein CASSSYRGTPYNEQFF. V and J are TRBV28 and TRBJ2-1, with 7 bases lining up with TRBD1. The germline V gene has CDR1 MDHEN and CDR2 SYDVKM. CDR3 size: 16 residues. With 4 bases clipped from V and 2 bases from J, the junction kept 8 bases outside the gene matches.